A single sample gave rise to the 24 T cell receptor beta chains below, sequenced in a study of vaccination and CD4 T cells after COVID-19. The antigens for these receptors are not known. The Oncomine TCR Beta short-read assay was applied to DNA of cultured CD4+ T cells. TCRdb redid the calling of the PCR reads with MiXCR, one entry per CDR3 protein. The repertoire holds some 25,000 distinct CDR3 sequences, with approximately 39% as singletons. Stated treatment: approximately nine-day PBMC culture with coronavirus spike peptide pools or control peptides (ViraFEST assay). Sample: CD4+ T cells from blood, cultured in vitro. These receptors were collected from a human donor who had recovered from COVID-19.

The chain employs TRBV19 and TRBJ2-3; 9 bases line up with TRBD2. CDR3 length: 16 amino acids. The germline V gene encodes CDR1 LNHDA and CDR2 SQIVND (reference sequence). J gave up 0 bases and V 5 bases, and 6 bases lay outside the gene matches. CDR3 sequence (DNA): TGTGCCAGTAGTCCTACTAGCGGGCCCAGCACAGATACGCAGTATTTT. This sequence encodes CASSPTSGPSTDTQYF. The variable domain in full, completed from reference TRBV19 and TRBJ2-3, reads DGGITQSPKYLFRKEGQNVTLSCEQNLNHDAMYWYRQDPGQGLRLIYYSQIVNDFQKGDIAEGYSVSREKKESFPLTVTSAQKNPTAFYLCASSPTSGPSTDTQYFGPGTRLTVL.

The chain combines TRBV28 with TRBJ2-7; D may be TRBD1 or TRBD2 (6 bases each). Trimming left V 3 bases short and J 4 bases short, with 10 bases between. The CDR3 has 13 amino acids. CDR1 and CDR2 (germline): MDHEN, SYDVKM. Here the CDR3 reads CASSFGGGYEQYF. CDR3 DNA: TGTGCCAGCAGTTTCGGAGGGGGGTACGAGCAGTACTTC.

On this clonotype: Mismatch with germline at one junction end may stem from a read error. Here the CDR3 reads CASREGARNTEAFF. CDR3 coding DNA: TGTGCCAGCAGGGAAGGGGCCCGGAACACTGAAGCTTTCTTT. The chain links TRBV2 to TRBJ1-1; the D gene is possibly TRBD1 (5 bases). The CDR3 is made up of 14 amino acids. The germline V gene has CDR1 SNHLY and CDR2 FYNNEI.

In its sample, this clonotype was seen a few times. V is TRBV7-8 and J is TRBJ2-3, with 9 bases lining up with TRBD1. Unmatched junction bases numbered 6, after V lost 5 bases and J lost 0 bases. This CDR3 has 16 amino acids. In germline, CDR1 is SGHVS, CDR2 FQNEAQ. The CDR3 sequence is CASSRPQGASTDTQYF. CDR3 bases: TGTGCCAGCAGCAGACCACAGGGGGCGAGCACAGATACGCAGTATTTT.

The chain recombines TRBV28 with TRBJ1-1; TRBD1 is a possible D gene (5 bases). The germline V gene encodes CDR1 MDHEN and CDR2 SYDVKM. The CDR3 length is 15 residues. Trimming took 1 base from V and 0 from J, leaving 9 bases between them. CDR3 in amino acids: CASSLYQGLNTEAFF. The CDR3 DNA sequence: TGTGCCAGCAGTTTATATCAGGGCCTGAACACTGAAGCTTTCTTT.

CDR3 residues: CASSFGVANSPLHF. CDR3 DNA: TGTGCCAGCAGTTTTGGGGTGGCCAATTCACCCCTCCACTTT. The V and J genes are TRBV12-3 or TRBV12-4 and TRBJ1-6; D remains ambiguous. This CDR3 contains 14 residues. Trimming took 3 bases from V and 7 from J, leaving 10 bases between them.

The CDR3 DNA follows: TGCGCCAGCAGTGATGGGAAAGATTGGGCGAACACTGAAGCTTTCTTT. The encoded protein is CASSDGKDWANTEAFF. This chain connects TRBV10-1 to TRBJ1-1, with D unclear. This CDR3 is 16 amino acids long. Germline V gene lookup returns CDR1 WNHNN and CDR2 SYGVQD (reference sequence). V lost 3 bases and J lost 1, with 15 bases in between.

This clonotype was seen a handful of times. This rearrangement joins TRBV19 to TRBJ1-5; 9 nucleotides line up with TRBD1. This CDR3 contains 17 residues. Unmatched junction bases numbered 8, after V lost 4 bases and J lost 1 base. The germline V gene encodes CDR1 LNHDA and CDR2 SQIVND (reference sequence). CDR3 in DNA: TGTGCCAGTAGTAGTGGGACAGGGATTAGGAGCAATCAGCCCCAGCATTTT. This translates into CASSSGTGIRSNQPQHF.

The chain links TRBV10-2 to TRBJ2-7; D gene uncertain. Trimming removed 10 bases at V and 3 bases at J, with 10 bases between. CDR1 and CDR2 from the germline V gene are WSHSY and SAAADI. The CDR3 has 11 residues. CDR3 bases: TGCGCCACCTCCCCCCTCTACGAGCAGTACTTC. Amino acid sequence: CATSPLYEQYF.

The CDR3 region is CASSIALTGGEDYGYTF. The CDR3 DNA sequence: TGTGCCAGTAGTATAGCTTTGACAGGGGGCGAAGACTATGGCTACACCTTC. The chain is built from TRBV19 and TRBJ1-2; 10 bases match TRBD1. The CDR3 extends over 17 amino acids. J lost 3 bases, V lost 1 base, and 8 bases had no gene match. The V gene's germline CDR1 is LNHDA and CDR2 SQIVND (reference sequence).

Only a few counts were recorded for this clonotype. This chain links TRBV7-9 with TRBJ2-7; 11 bases are a match to TRBD1. Trimming at V came to 4 bases and at J to 1 base, leaving 6 bases not matched to a gene. This CDR3 contains 16 residues. Looked up from germline, CDR1 is SEHNR and CDR2 is FQNEAQ (reference sequence). The CDR3 DNA follows: TGTGCCAGCAGCTCGGCGGACAGGGGGCTGTCCTACGAGCAGTACTTC. Translation gives CASSSADRGLSYEQYF. Filled out from reference TRBV7-9 and TRBJ2-7, the complete variable domain reads DTGVSQNPRHKITKRGQNVTFRCDPISEHNRLYWYRQTLGQGPEFLTYFQNEAQLEKSRLLSDRFSAERPKGSFSTLEIQRTEQGDSAMYLCASSSADRGLSYEQYFGPGTRLTVT.

V gene TRBV28 combines with J gene TRBJ2-7; D unclear. Trimming cost V 7 bases and J 2 bases, with 15 bases left between them. This CDR3 contains 14 residues. The germline gives CDR1 MDHEN, CDR2 SYDVKM. The CDR3 DNA follows: TGTGCCAGCACCCCGTCGGTTGGGCCCTACGAGCAGTACTTC. Translated: CASTPSVGPYEQYF. Supplemented by reference TRBV28 and TRBJ2-7, the full variable domain reads DVKVTQSSRYLVKRTGEKVFLECVQDMDHENMFWYRQDPGLGLRLIYFSYDVKMKEKGDIPEGYSVSREKKERFSLILESASTNQTSMYLCASTPSVGPYEQYFGPGTRLTVT.

The V gene is TRBV19, the J gene TRBJ2-7; a possible D gene is TRBD1 (6 bases). CDR3 length: 14 residues. The germline V gene encodes CDR1 LNHDA and CDR2 SQIVND (reference sequence). V dropped 6 bases and J dropped 4 bases, with 16 bases sitting between them. CDR3 loop: CASRSTGKGYEQYF. The CDR3 DNA reads as TGTGCCAGTAGGAGCACAGGGAAGGGATACGAGCAGTACTTC.

The V and J genes are TRBV7-9 and TRBJ2-6; D is ambiguous. The CDR3 totals 15 residues. The germline CDR1 and CDR2 sequences are SEHNR and FQNEAQ (reference sequence). V lost 2 bases to trimming and J lost 1 base, with 6 bases between them. The CDR3 here is CASSLSASGANVLTF. The CDR3 coding sequence is TGTGCCAGCAGCTTATCAGCATCTGGGGCCAACGTCCTGACTTTC.

The chain uses TRBV20-1 and TRBJ1-3; D remains unclear. The CDR3 covers 17 residues. The germline V and J ends were trimmed by 3 bases and 0 bases, with 18 bases remaining between them. Germline CDR1 reads DFQATT; CDR2 reads SNEGSKA (reference sequence). CDR3 amino acids: CSASGQISTFSGNTIYF. The CDR3 DNA reads TGCAGTGCTAGCGGGCAGATATCCACTTTCTCTGGAAACACCATATATTTT.

This sequence joins TRBV6-5 and TRBJ2-7, with 8 bases that match TRBD2. Trimming took 2 bases from V and 2 from J; bases not matched to a gene: 5. The CDR3 has 15 amino acids. Germline V CDR1 and CDR2: MNHEY, SVGAGI. Here the CDR3 DNA reads TGTGCCAGCAGTTACGACGCGGGAGGTGCCTACGAGCAGTACTTC. Amino acids: CASSYDAGGAYEQYF.

This chain joins TRBV10-3 and TRBJ1-3; D unresolved. The CDR3 runs to 16 residues. Trimming stripped 10 bases from V and 0 bases from J, with 19 bases between. From germline, CDR1 is ENHRY and CDR2 SYGVKD. CDR3 sequence reads: CASSLIQSRSGNTIYF. CDR3 DNA sequence: TGTGCCAGCAGCCTTATCCAGAGTCGCTCTGGAAACACCATATATTTT.

This chain connects TRBV19 to TRBJ2-7; D might be TRBD2 (6 bases). V was trimmed by 6 bases and J by 2 bases, leaving 11 bases between them. Germline V gene sequence: CDR1 LNHDA, CDR2 SQIVND (reference sequence). The CDR3 runs to 13 residues. The CDR3 loop reads CASRRAGTYEQYF. The DNA for the CDR3 is TGTGCCAGTAGAAGGGCGGGGACCTACGAGCAGTACTTC. Full variable domain (remainder filled in from reference TRBV19 and TRBJ2-7): DGGITQSPKYLFRKEGQNVTLSCEQNLNHDAMYWYRQDPGQGLRLIYYSQIVNDFQKGDIAEGYSVSREKKESFPLTVTSAQKNPTAFYLCASRRAGTYEQYFGPGTRLTVT.

The rearrangement uses TRBV7-9 and TRBJ1-2, with TRBD1 matching 7 bases. Trimming at V came to 3 bases and at J to 2 bases, leaving 6 bases not matched to a gene. The CDR3 runs to 15 residues. Germline V gene sequence: CDR1 SEHNR, CDR2 FQNEAQ (reference sequence). CDR3 bases: TGTGCCAGCAGCTTTCTGGACAGGCTCAACTATGGCTACACCTTC. Its protein is CASSFLDRLNYGYTF.

The J gene is TRBJ1-2, the V gene TRBV20-1; D ambiguous. V dropped 0 bases and J dropped 2 bases, with 7 bases sitting between them. Looked up from germline, CDR1 is DFQATT and CDR2 is SNEGSKA (reference sequence). The CDR3 sequence is 13 residues long. CDR3 amino acids: CSARDSANYGYTF. CDR3 nucleotide sequence: TGCAGTGCTAGAGACTCGGCGAACTATGGCTACACCTTC.

V gene TRBV11-3 combines with J gene TRBJ2-3, with no clear D. This CDR3 comprises 13 residues. The germline gives CDR1 SGHNT, CDR2 YENEEA. The V gene lost 3 bases and the J gene lost 0 bases, with 4 bases spanning the gap. CDR3: CASSFDSTDTQYF. In DNA, the CDR3 is TGTGCCAGCAGCTTCGACAGCACAGATACGCAGTATTTT.

The chain links TRBV20-1 to TRBJ1-5, with D hard to call. The CDR3 is 13 amino acids. Germline CDR1 DFQATT, CDR2 SNEGSKA (reference sequence). V was trimmed by 3 bases and J by 0 bases, leaving 6 bases between them. Written as DNA, the CDR3 is TGCAGTGCTAGGAGGGATAGCAATCAGCCCCAGCATTTT. This sequence encodes CSARRDSNQPQHF.

This clonotype turned up a few times. V is TRBV28 and J is TRBJ1-5; 11 bases match TRBD1. This CDR3 is 16 amino acids long. The trim removed 6 bases at V and 9 bases at J, leaving 13 bases unmatched. Germline loops: CDR1 MDHEN, CDR2 SYDVKM. The CDR3 sequence: CASSAGDRGASGPQHF. The CDR3 coding sequence is TGTGCCAGCAGCGCTGGGGACAGGGGGGCCTCAGGGCCCCAGCATTTT.

The chain links TRBV28 to TRBJ2-5, with 7 bases matching TRBD2. The germline CDR1 and CDR2 sequences are MDHEN and SYDVKM. V lost 3 bases to trimming and J lost 9 bases; unmatched junction nucleotides: 7. The CDR3 is made up of 13 amino acids. The CDR3 DNA is TGTGCCAGCAGTTTGGGGCTAGCGGTGTCCCAGTACTTC. Protein: CASSLGLAVSQYF.